Following are 17 T cell receptor beta chains from one sample sequenced in a study of cytomegalovirus exposure and HLA in healthy donors. Measured with immunoSEQ multiplex PCR; TCRdb has only the in-frame clones, and not every one. The sample holds about 130,000 clones; roughly 79% are singletons and the top ten take roughly 30%. The material sequenced was PBMCs. The receptor source for this set is a man aged 25-40 years in good health and CMV-seropositive.

The chain is built from TRBV7-3 and TRBJ1-4; 8 nucleotides agree with TRBD1. CDR1 is SGHTA, CDR2 FQGTGA, per germline. The CDR3 has 15 residues. Germline trimming cut 4 bases from V and 7 bases from J; bases unmatched to any gene: 8. As DNA, the CDR3 is TGTGCCAGCAGCTCCGGGACAGGCCAAGGTGAAAAACTGTTTTTT. It yields the protein CASSSGTGQGEKLFF.

This chain connects TRBV6-6 to TRBJ2-4; D may be TRBD2 (6 bases). The CDR3 covers 16 residues. Germline V gene lookup returns CDR1 MNHNY and CDR2 SVGAGI (reference sequence). Trimming took off 6 bases at V and 8 bases at J, with 23 bases between the two ends. The CDR3 reads CASSPGTWAYGHIQYF. CDR3 in DNA: TGTGCCAGCAGCCCTGGGACTTGGGCGTATGGGCACATTCAGTACTTC.

This sequence joins TRBV29-1 and TRBJ1-2; D perhaps matches TRBD1 (6 bases). This CDR3 comprises 14 residues. Germline CDR1 is SQVTM and CDR2 is ANQGSEA. Trimming stripped 3 bases from V and 7 bases from J, with 18 bases between. In DNA form, the CDR3 reads TGCAGCGTTGACCCGGGGACACCTGGCTGTGGCTACACCTTC. Its translation is CSVDPGTPGCGYTF.

This chain joins TRBV5-1 and TRBJ2-1, with D possibly being TRBD1 (6 bases). CDR3 length: 14 amino acids. Germline V gene data show CDR1 as SGHRS and CDR2 as YFSETQ. The germline V and J ends were trimmed by 8 bases and 3 bases, with 15 bases remaining between them. The CDR3 DNA is TGCGCCAGTTCTCGACAGGAAAACTACAATGAGCAGTTCTTC. Translating it yields CASSRQENYNEQFF.

The chain recombines TRBV11-2 with TRBJ1-1; a weak D match, TRBD1 (5 bases). The CDR3 sequence is 14 residues long. Trimming removed 1 base at V and 2 bases at J, with 8 bases between. Germline loops: CDR1 SGHAT, CDR2 FQNNGV. As DNA, the CDR3 is TGTGCCAGCAGCTTAGGGGGGGTTAACACTGAAGCTTTCTTT. It specifies CASSLGGVNTEAFF.

The V and J genes are TRBV4-2 and TRBJ2-1; 11 bases agree with TRBD2. The CDR3 loop spans 18 amino acids. V gave up 4 bases and J gave up 6 bases; unmatched junction bases: 14. Germline assignment: CDR1 LGHNA and CDR2 YNFKEQ. The CDR3 sequence: CASSRTTGELAGANEQFF. The CDR3 bases are TGTGCCAGCAGCCGAACCACGGGTGAACTAGCGGGAGCCAATGAGCAGTTCTTC.

The chain uses TRBV4-1 and TRBJ2-2, with 10 nucleotides matching TRBD2. Trimming took 0 bases from V and 6 from J; bases not matched to a gene: 7. This CDR3 has 17 residues. From germline, CDR1 is MGHRA and CDR2 YSYEKL. The CDR3 DNA follows: TGCGCCAGCAGCCAAGATGTGCTAGCGGGAGTTGCCGGGGAGCTGTTTTTT. It yields the protein CASSQDVLAGVAGELFF.

The rearrangement joins TRBV9 to TRBJ2-5; possibly TRBD2 for D (6 bases). The CDR3 runs 16 residues. V was cut by 3 bases and J by 2 bases, with 17 bases left in between. In germline, CDR1 is SGDLS, CDR2 YYNGEE. The CDR3 sequence is CASSETPGGTQETQYF. The CDR3 DNA reads TGTGCCAGCAGCGAGACCCCGGGCGGGACTCAAGAGACCCAGTACTTC.

The genes are TRBV7-6 and TRBJ1-1; D perhaps matches TRBD1 (6 bases). CDR3 length: 15 amino acids. The germline gives CDR1 SGHVS, CDR2 FNYEAQ. The V gene lost 5 bases and the J gene lost 5 bases, with 18 bases spanning the gap. Written as DNA, the CDR3 is TGTGCCAGCAGCCTAGGGGGGGTAAGGGCAACTGAAGCTTTCTTT. Its protein is CASSLGGVRATEAFF. Full variable domain (rest looked up from reference TRBV7-6 and TRBJ1-1): GAGVSQSPRYKVTKRGQDVALRCDPISGHVSLYWYRQALGQGPEFLTYFNYEAQQDKSGLPNDRFSAERPEGSISTLTIQRTEQRDSAMYRCASSLGGVRATEAFFGQGTRLTVV.

The chain employs TRBV19 and TRBJ1-2, with 8 bases that match TRBD1. Per germline, CDR1 LNHDA and CDR2 SQIVND (reference sequence). CDR3 length: 12 residues. V lost 6 bases and J lost 8; bases outside the gene matches: 5. CDR3 region: CASSSTGVGYTF. The CDR3 region has the DNA TGTGCCAGTAGCTCGACAGGGGTCGGCTACACCTTC.

A single count supports this clone. The V call is TRBV7-3, the J call TRBJ1-3, with D possibly being TRBD1 (5 bases). V was pared by 0 bases and J by 0 bases, with 6 bases between. The length of the CDR3 is 15 residues. The germline CDR1 and CDR2 sequences are SGHTA and FQGTGA. This CDR3 is CASSLTGDSGNTIYF. The DNA of the CDR3 is TGTGCCAGCAGCTTAACAGGGGACTCTGGAAACACCATATATTTT.

This chain's CDR3 is CSVERGTASSYNEQFF. Here the CDR3 DNA reads TGCAGCGTTGAACGGGGGACCGCGAGCTCCTACAATGAGCAGTTCTTC. The gene calls are TRBV29-1 and TRBJ2-1; maybe TRBD2 (6 bases). This CDR3 contains 16 residues. The V gene lost 2 bases and the J gene lost 0 bases, with 14 bases spanning the gap. The germline V gene encodes CDR1 SQVTM and CDR2 ANQGSEA.

This clone came up a few times. This chain joins TRBV27 and TRBJ2-7; a weak D match, TRBD1 (6 bases). Germline CDR1 reads MNHEY; CDR2 reads SMNVEV (reference sequence). The CDR3 runs to 13 residues. Trimming left V 2 bases short and J 3 bases short, with 8 bases between. The CDR3 nucleotides are TGTGCCAGCAGTTTAGGACAGTACTACGAGCAGTACTTC. Protein sequence: CASSLGQYYEQYF.

This clone was detected only once. The V call is TRBV25-1, the J call TRBJ1-6; D is uncertain. V was cut by 1 base and J by 8 bases, with 6 bases left in between. This CDR3 region has 13 residues. Germline V lookup: CDR1 MGHDK, CDR2 SYGVNS. CDR3 sequence reads: CASSEWRDSPLHF. The CDR3 bases are TGTGCCAGCAGTGAATGGAGGGATTCACCCCTCCACTTT.

The CDR3 spells CASSLQELSNYGYTF. CDR3 nucleotide sequence: TGTGCCAGCAGCTTACAGGAACTATCTAACTATGGCTACACCTTC. V and J are TRBV5-6 and TRBJ1-2; tentatively, D is TRBD1 (5 bases). CDR1 SGHDT and CDR2 YYEEEE come from the germline V gene. The CDR3 covers 15 residues. Trimming took off 2 bases at V and 0 bases at J, with 11 bases between the two ends.

The chain has TRBV2 and TRBJ1-1; 7 nucleotides agree with TRBD1. V lost 6 bases to trimming and J lost 1 base; unmatched junction nucleotides: 5. This CDR3 region has 14 residues. Germline V gene sequence: CDR1 SNHLY, CDR2 FYNNEI. CDR3 loop: CASRSGQTNTEAFF. The CDR3, as DNA: TGTGCCAGCAGGTCGGGACAGACGAACACTGAAGCTTTCTTT.

V and J are TRBV19 and TRBJ2-1; 8 bases match TRBD2. Trimming cost V 3 bases and J 4 bases; bases outside gene matches: 5. The CDR3 extends over 15 amino acids. CDR1 is LNHDA, CDR2 SQIVND, per germline (reference sequence). The CDR3: CASSIASGGYNEQFF. In DNA form, the CDR3 reads TGTGCCAGTAGTATTGCAAGCGGGGGATACAATGAGCAGTTCTTC.